In its sample, the clone carrying this T cell receptor beta chain was seen many times. Antigen unknown. The data belong to a study of Graves' ophthalmopathy and Graves' hyperthyroidism. Looking at the study overall: Blood was drawn at initial diagnosis, before any treatment. General observations from the study: Most expanded clonotypes in thyroid above 0.001 frequency also showed up in blood.

Trimming at V came to 7 bases and at J to 7 bases, leaving 6 bases not matched to a gene. The V gene's germline CDR1 is MGHDK and CDR2 SYGVNS. The CDR3 consists of 12 residues. Lactation, pregnancy, uncontrolled infections and other autoimmune diseases were all grounds for excluding patients. RNA transcripts were the source from which TCR beta CDR3 regions were amplified. HTBI primers primed a first-round RT-PCR, and a second-round multiplex PCR followed. One entry per CDR3 protein, called by TCRdb with MiXCR from the multiplex PCR reads. This sample has approximately 700,000 distinct CDR3 sequences, with 35% to 50% found just once.

Sequencing was performed on peripheral blood. V and J are TRBV25-1 and TRBJ1-1, with 7 bases lining up with TRBD1. The TCR sequence derives from an adult man with Graves' ophthalmopathy. The CDR3 protein is CASTTGLDEAFF. In DNA, the CDR3 is TGTGCCAGCACGACAGGGTTGGATGAAGCTTTCTTT.